The 14 T cell receptor beta chains presented below share a single source sample, sequenced in a study of blood T cell repertoires in COVID-19. Here immunoSEQ multiplex PCR was the method, and the copy in TCRdb shows in-frame clones only, minus some. This repertoire shows about 140,000 clones, 86% found once; its top ten account for roughly 8.7%. The sample taken for sequencing was peripheral blood. All receptors come from a woman aged 55-70 years with acute or convalescent COVID-19.

The CDR3, as DNA: TGTGCCAGCAGTTATTTGGACGTTTCCCCTAGCGCTGAAGCTTTCTTT. The encoded protein is CASSYLDVSPSAEAFF. J is TRBJ1-1 and V is TRBV6-5; no clear D gene. V lost 3 bases, J lost 6 bases, and 20 bases lay in between. CDR3 length: 16 residues. Germline V lookup: CDR1 MNHEY, CDR2 SVGAGI.

The chain has TRBV9 and TRBJ2-3; D is perhaps TRBD2 (7 bases). CDR1 and CDR2 from the germline V gene are SGDLS and YYNGEE. Trimming shortened V by 6 bases and J by 13 bases, and 24 bases separated the two germline ends. The CDR3 spans 14 residues. Here the CDR3 reads CASIDRGGPPREYF. The CDR3 DNA reads TGTGCCAGCATCGATAGGGGGGGGCCACCCAGGGAGTATTTT.

The CDR3 loop reads CASSLTGTANTEAFF. CDR3 in DNA: TGTGCCAGCAGCTTGACCGGGACAGCGAACACTGAAGCTTTCTTT. The chain recombines TRBV7-9 with TRBJ1-1, with TRBD1 matching 7 bases. The CDR3 spans 15 residues. Germline V CDR1 and CDR2: SEHNR, FQNEAQ (reference sequence). V lost 3 bases, J lost 1 base, and 5 bases stayed unmatched.

This chain joins TRBV6-5 and TRBJ2-7, with D tentatively TRBD1 (5 bases). V was cut by 0 bases and J by 3 bases, with 12 bases left in between. The CDR3 runs 15 residues. CDR1 is MNHEY and CDR2 is SVGAGI in the germline V gene. Written as DNA, the CDR3 is TGTGCCAGCAGTTACTCGTGGGGCCTTAGCTACGAGCAGTACTTC. As protein: CASSYSWGLSYEQYF.

The chain has TRBV29-1 and TRBJ2-1; 8 nucleotides match TRBD2. Germline loops: CDR1 SQVTM, CDR2 ANQGSEA. This CDR3 is 14 amino acids long. V lost 3 bases, J lost 6 bases, and 7 bases stayed unmatched. The CDR3 nucleotides are TGCAGCGTTGAGGGGCGGGGGGTCGTCAATGAGCAGTTCTTC. This translates into CSVEGRGVVNEQFF.

The chain links TRBV21-1 to TRBJ2-3; the table's D gene call, TRBD1, was not cross checked with the DNA. TRBV21-1 is deemed a pseudogene. The CDR3 length is 18 residues. The CDR3 sequence is CASSTPPQGAGGTDTQYF. CDR3 coding DNA: TGTGCCAGCAGCACCCCGCCTCAGGGGGCAGGTGGCACAGATACGCAGTATTTT.

V and J are TRBV3-1 (or the pseudogene TRBV3-2) and TRBJ1-2; D is perhaps TRBD1 (6 bases). CDR3 size: 20 residues. Germline-derived CDR1 and CDR2 are LGHDT and YNNKEL (reference sequence). V shed 0 bases and J shed 0 bases, with 23 bases lying between them. The CDR3 sequence is CASSQDGGRGIGKSNYGYTF. The CDR3 nucleotides read TGTGCCAGCAGCCAAGATGGGGGCCGGGGAATAGGGAAATCTAACTATGGCTACACCTTC.

The chain uses TRBV6-5 and TRBJ1-2, with no clear D. Trimming stripped 7 bases from V and 8 bases from J, with 17 bases between. The length of the CDR3 is 13 residues. Germline V lookup: CDR1 MNHEY, CDR2 SVGAGI. CDR3 loop: CASISPTRGGYTF. Here the CDR3 DNA reads TGTGCCAGCATTAGCCCGACCCGAGGAGGCTACACCTTC.

The chain combines TRBV6-5 with TRBJ2-3, with a tentative D call TRBD1 (5 bases). V was shortened by 4 bases and J by 7 bases, with 12 bases between the two germline ends. The CDR3 sequence is 13 residues long. Germline V CDR1 and CDR2: MNHEY, SVGAGI. The CDR3 nucleotides are TGTGCCAGCAGTTCCCCCGACAGTTATACGCAGTATTTT. Translation gives CASSSPDSYTQYF.

The chain is built from TRBV28 and TRBJ2-1; 10 bases line up with TRBD2. CDR1 is MDHEN, CDR2 SYDVKM, per germline. The junction had 4 bases not matched to a gene; V was cut back by 5 bases and J by 0 bases. The CDR3 has 16 residues. The CDR3 loop reads CASSHQRGGSYNEQFF. CDR3 DNA: TGTGCCAGCAGTCATCAGCGGGGGGGCTCCTACAATGAGCAGTTCTTC.

This clone showed up just once. The CDR3 reads CASSPGQTNTGELFF. CDR3 DNA sequence: TGTGCCAGCTCACCGGGACAGACGAACACCGGGGAGCTGTTTTTT. The rearrangement links TRBV18 to TRBJ2-2; 7 bases align to TRBD1. This CDR3 is 15 amino acids long. V dropped 3 bases and J dropped 0; count of bases not matched to a gene: 1. CDR1 and CDR2 from the germline V gene are KGHSH and LQKENI. The variable domain in full, completed from reference TRBV18 and TRBJ2-2, reads NAGVMQNPRHLVRRRGQEARLRCSPMKGHSHVYWYRQLPEEGLKFMVYLQKENIIDESGMPKERFSAEFPKEGPSILRIQQVVRGDSAAYFCASSPGQTNTGELFFGEGSRLTVL.

CDR3 protein: CASSYPSGGNEQFF. The CDR3 nucleotides are TGTGCCAGCAGTTACCCTAGCGGGGGCAATGAGCAGTTCTTC. The chain employs TRBV6-6 and TRBJ2-1, with TRBD2 matching over 10 bases. The trim removed 2 bases at V and 6 bases at J, leaving 1 base unmatched. Germline loops: CDR1 MNHNY, CDR2 SVGAGI (reference sequence). The CDR3 covers 14 residues.

V usage is TRBV12-3 or TRBV12-4 and J usage is TRBJ1-6; D remains ambiguous. V was clipped by 1 base and J by 6 bases, with 4 bases between them. The CDR3 is 13 amino acids. CDR3 in amino acids: CASSLGSNSPLHF. DNA for the CDR3: TGTGCCAGCAGTTTAGGGAGTAATTCACCCCTCCACTTT.

The chain uses TRBV10-3 and TRBJ2-1, with 14 bases identical to TRBD2. This CDR3 comprises 14 residues. V was clipped by 6 bases and J by 7 bases; unmatched bases: 2. From germline, CDR1 is ENHRY and CDR2 SYGVKD. The DNA for the CDR3 is TGTGCCATCAGAAGGACTAGCGGGGGGAATGAGCAGTTCTTC. It yields the protein CAIRRTSGGNEQFF.